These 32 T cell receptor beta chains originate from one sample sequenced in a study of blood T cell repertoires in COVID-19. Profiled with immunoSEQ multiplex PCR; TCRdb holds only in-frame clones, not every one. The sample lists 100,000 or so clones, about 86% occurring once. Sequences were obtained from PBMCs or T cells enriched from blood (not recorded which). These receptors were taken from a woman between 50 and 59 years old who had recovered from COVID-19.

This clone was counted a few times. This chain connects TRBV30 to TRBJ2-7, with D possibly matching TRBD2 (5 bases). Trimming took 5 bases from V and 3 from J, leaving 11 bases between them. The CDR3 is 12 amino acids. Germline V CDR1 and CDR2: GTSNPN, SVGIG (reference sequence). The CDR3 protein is CAWDYSGYEQYF. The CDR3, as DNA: TGTGCCTGGGACTATAGTGGCTACGAGCAGTACTTC.

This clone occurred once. The CDR3 bases are TGTGCCAGCAGTTTGACAGGCCTGGGCAGCAATCAGCCCCAGCATTTT. Residues: CASSLTGLGSNQPQHF. The chain joins TRBV5-6 to TRBJ1-5; maybe TRBD1 (6 bases). Germline CDR1 reads SGHDT; CDR2 reads YYEEEE. The CDR3 loop spans 16 amino acids. The germline V and J ends were trimmed by 5 bases and 1 base, with 16 bases remaining between them.

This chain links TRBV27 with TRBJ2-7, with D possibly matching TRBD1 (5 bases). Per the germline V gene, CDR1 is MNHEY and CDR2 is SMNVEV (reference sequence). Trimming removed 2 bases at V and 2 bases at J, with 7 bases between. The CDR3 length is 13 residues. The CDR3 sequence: CASSLQGTYEQYF. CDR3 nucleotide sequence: TGTGCCAGCAGTTTACAGGGAACCTACGAGCAGTACTTC.

The CDR3 here is CASSLSRASLQETQYF. The CDR3 DNA follows: TGTGCCAGCAGCTTAAGTAGGGCTAGCCTTCAAGAGACCCAGTACTTC. This chain uses TRBV7-8 with TRBJ2-5, with TRBD2 as a possible D gene (5 bases). The germline CDR1 and CDR2 sequences are SGHVS and FQNEAQ. The V end was cut by 2 bases, the J end by 2 bases, with 15 bases between. The CDR3 extends over 16 amino acids.

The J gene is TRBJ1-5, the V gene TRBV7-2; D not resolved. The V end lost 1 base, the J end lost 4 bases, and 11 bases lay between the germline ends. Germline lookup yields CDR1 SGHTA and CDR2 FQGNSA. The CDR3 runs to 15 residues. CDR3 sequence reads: CASSLDAGGNQPQHF. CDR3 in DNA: TGTGCCAGCAGCTTAGATGCAGGTGGGAATCAGCCCCAGCATTTT.

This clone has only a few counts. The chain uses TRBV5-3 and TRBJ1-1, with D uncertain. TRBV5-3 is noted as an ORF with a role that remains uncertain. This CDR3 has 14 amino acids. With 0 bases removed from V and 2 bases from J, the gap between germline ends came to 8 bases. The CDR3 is CARSLVQYNTEAFF. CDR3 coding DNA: TGTGCCAGAAGCTTGGTACAGTACAACACTGAAGCTTTCTTT.

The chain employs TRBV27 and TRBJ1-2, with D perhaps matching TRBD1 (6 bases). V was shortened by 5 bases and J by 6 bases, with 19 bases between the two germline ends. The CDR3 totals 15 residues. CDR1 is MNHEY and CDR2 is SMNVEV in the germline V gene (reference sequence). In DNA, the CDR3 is TGTGCCAGCAGTACGACAGAGGACAGTCTAAATGGCTACACCTTC. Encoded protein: CASSTTEDSLNGYTF.

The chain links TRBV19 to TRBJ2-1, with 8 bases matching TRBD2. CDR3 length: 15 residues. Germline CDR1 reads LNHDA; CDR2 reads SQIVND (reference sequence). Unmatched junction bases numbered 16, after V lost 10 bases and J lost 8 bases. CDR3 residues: CATRGPRLANDEQFF. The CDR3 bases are TGTGCCACTCGGGGACCGAGACTAGCGAACGATGAGCAGTTCTTC.

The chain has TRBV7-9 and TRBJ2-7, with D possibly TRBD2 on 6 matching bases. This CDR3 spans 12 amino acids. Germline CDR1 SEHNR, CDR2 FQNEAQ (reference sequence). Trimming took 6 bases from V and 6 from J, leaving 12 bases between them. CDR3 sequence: CASRAGSGEQYF. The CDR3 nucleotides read TGTGCCAGCAGGGCGGGGTCCGGCGAGCAGTACTTC.

Here the CDR3 reads CASREEQGAQGGNQPQHF. CDR3 DNA sequence: TGTGCCAGCAGGGAAGAACAGGGGGCCCAAGGTGGCAATCAGCCCCAGCATTTT. The chain uses TRBV28 and TRBJ1-5, with 9 bases lining up with TRBD1. V dropped 6 bases and J dropped 2; count of bases not matched to a gene: 14. This CDR3 is 18 amino acids long. Per germline, CDR1 MDHEN and CDR2 SYDVKM.

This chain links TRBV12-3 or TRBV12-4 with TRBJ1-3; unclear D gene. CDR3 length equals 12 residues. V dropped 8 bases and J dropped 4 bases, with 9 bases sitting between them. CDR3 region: CASRDYGNTIYF. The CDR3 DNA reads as TGTGCCAGCCGGGATTACGGAAACACCATATATTTT.

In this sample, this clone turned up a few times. The CDR3 nucleotides are TGTGCCAGCAGTTACGGGACAGGGGGCTTCAATCAGCCCCAGCATTTT. Translating gives CASSYGTGGFNQPQHF. This chain links TRBV6-2 or TRBV6-3 with TRBJ1-5, with 12 bases lining up with TRBD1. Losses at the gene ends were 2 bases for V and 3 bases for J; bases not matched to a gene: 2. Germline CDR1 and CDR2: MNHEY and SVGEGT. The CDR3 is 16 amino acids.

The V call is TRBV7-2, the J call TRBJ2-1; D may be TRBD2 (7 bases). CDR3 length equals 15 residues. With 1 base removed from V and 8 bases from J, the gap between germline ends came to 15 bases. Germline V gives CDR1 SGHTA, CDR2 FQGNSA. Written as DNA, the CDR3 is TGTGCCAGCAGCTTAGTCGGGGGGCCGGCGGATGAGCAGTTCTTC. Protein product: CASSLVGGPADEQFF. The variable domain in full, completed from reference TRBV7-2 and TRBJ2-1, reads GAGVSQSPSNKVTEKGKDVELRCDPISGHTALYWYRQSLGQGLEFLIYFQGNSAPDKSGLPSDRFSAERTGGSVSTLTIQRTQQEDSAVYLCASSLVGGPADEQFFGPGTRLTVL.

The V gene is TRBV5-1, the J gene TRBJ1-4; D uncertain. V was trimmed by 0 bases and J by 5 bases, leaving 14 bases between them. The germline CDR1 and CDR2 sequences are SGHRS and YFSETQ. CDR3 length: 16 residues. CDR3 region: CASSLASSRGNEKLFF. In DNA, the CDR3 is TGCGCCAGCAGCTTGGCCTCATCTCGAGGGAATGAAAAACTGTTTTTT.

CDR3 amino acids: CASKAGLNEKLFF. CDR3 coding DNA: TGTGCCAGCAAGGCAGGCCTTAATGAAAAACTGTTTTTT. The chain links TRBV2 to TRBJ1-4, with no clear D. The CDR3 runs to 13 residues. Trimming pared 7 bases from V and 4 bases from J, leaving 10 bases between. Germline CDR1 and CDR2: SNHLY and FYNNEI.

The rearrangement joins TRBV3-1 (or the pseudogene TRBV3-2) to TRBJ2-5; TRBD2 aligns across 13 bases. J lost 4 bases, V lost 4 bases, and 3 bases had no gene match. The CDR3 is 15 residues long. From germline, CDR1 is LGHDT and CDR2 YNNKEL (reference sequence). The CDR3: CASSPLAGGRETQYF. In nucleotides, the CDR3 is TGTGCCAGCAGCCCACTAGCGGGGGGGCGAGAGACCCAGTACTTC.

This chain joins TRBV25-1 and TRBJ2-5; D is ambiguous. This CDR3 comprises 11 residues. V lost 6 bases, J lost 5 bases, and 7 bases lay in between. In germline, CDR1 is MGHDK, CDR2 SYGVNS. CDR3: CASRLQETQYF. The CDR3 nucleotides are TGTGCCAGCAGGCTTCAGGAGACCCAGTACTTC.

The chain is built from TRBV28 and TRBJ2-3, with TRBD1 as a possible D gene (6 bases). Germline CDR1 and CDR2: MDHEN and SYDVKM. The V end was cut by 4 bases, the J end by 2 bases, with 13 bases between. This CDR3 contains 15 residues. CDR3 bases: TGTGCCAGCAGTTCACCCAGGGGACCCACAGATACGCAGTATTTT. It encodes CASSSPRGPTDTQYF.

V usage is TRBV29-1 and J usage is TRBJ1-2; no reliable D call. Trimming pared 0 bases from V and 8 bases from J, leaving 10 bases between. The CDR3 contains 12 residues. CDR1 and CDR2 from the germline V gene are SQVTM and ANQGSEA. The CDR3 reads CSVEDRVEGYTF. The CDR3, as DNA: TGCAGCGTTGAAGATCGCGTGGAGGGCTACACCTTC. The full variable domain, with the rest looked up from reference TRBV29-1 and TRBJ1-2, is SAVISQKPSRDICQRGTSLTIQCQVDSQVTMMFWYRQQPGQSLTLIATANQGSEATYESGFVIDKFPISRPNLTFSTLTVSNMSPEDSSIYLCSVEDRVEGYTFGSGTRLTVV.

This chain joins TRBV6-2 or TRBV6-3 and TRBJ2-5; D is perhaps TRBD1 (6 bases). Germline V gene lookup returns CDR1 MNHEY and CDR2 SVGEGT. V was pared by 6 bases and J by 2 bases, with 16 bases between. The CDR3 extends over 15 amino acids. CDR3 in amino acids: CASSLPVDSQETQYF. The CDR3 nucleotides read TGTGCCAGCAGCCTACCCGTGGACAGTCAAGAGACCCAGTACTTC.

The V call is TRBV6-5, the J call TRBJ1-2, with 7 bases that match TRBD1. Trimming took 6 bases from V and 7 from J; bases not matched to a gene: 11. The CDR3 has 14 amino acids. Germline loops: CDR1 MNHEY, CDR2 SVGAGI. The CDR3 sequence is CASSPGGTDRGYTF. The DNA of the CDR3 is TGTGCCAGCAGCCCAGGCGGGACAGATCGTGGCTACACCTTC.

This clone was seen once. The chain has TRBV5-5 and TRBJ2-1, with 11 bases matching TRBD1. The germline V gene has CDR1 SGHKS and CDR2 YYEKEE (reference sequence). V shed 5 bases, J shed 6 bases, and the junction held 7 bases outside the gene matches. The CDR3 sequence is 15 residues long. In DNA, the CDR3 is TGTGCCAGCAGGTACGGGACAGGGGGACGCAATGAGCAGTTCTTC. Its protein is CASRYGTGGRNEQFF.

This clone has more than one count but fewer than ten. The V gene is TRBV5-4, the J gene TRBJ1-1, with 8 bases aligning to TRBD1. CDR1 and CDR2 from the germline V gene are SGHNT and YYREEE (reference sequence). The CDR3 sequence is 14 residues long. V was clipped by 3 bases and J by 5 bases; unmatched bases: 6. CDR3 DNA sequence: TGTGCCAGCAGCTCCCAGGGGGCGCGGACTGAAGCTTTCTTT. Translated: CASSSQGARTEAFF.

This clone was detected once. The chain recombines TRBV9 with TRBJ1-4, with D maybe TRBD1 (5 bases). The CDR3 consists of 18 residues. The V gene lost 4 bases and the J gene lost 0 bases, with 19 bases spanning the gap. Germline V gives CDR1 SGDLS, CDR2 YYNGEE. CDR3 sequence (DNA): TGTGCCAGCAGCCCCAGCGAAGAGACAGAAGCAACTAATGAAAAACTGTTTTTT. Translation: CASSPSEETEATNEKLFF.

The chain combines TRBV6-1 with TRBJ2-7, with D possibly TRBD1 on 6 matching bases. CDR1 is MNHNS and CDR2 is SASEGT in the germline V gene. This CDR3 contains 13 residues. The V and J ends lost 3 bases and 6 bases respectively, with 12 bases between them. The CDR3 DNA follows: TGTGCCAGCAGTGATACAACAGGGCTCGAGCAGTACTTC. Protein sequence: CASSDTTGLEQYF.

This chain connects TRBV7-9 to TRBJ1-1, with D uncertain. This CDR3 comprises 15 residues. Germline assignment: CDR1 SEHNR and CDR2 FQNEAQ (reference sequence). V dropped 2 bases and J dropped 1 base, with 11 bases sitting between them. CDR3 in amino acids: CASSLIMTPNTEAFF. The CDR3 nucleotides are TGTGCCAGCAGCTTAATAATGACACCGAACACTGAAGCTTTCTTT.

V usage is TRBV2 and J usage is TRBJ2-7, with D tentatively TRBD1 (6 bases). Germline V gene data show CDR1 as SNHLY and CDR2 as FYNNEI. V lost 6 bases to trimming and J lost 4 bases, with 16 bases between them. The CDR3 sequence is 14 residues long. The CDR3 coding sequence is TGTGCCAGCAGGGCGGACAGAAATGCTTACGAGCAGTACTTC. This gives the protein CASRADRNAYEQYF.

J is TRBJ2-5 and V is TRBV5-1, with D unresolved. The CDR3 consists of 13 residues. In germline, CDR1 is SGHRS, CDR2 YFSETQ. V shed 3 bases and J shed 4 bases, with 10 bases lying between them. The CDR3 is CASSSPLGETQYF. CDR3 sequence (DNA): TGCGCCAGCAGCTCTCCGCTAGGAGAGACCCAGTACTTC.

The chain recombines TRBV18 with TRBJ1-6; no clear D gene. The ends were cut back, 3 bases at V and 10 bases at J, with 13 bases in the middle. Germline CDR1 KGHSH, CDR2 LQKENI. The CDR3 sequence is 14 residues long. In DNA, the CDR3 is TGTGCCAGCTCACCCCGAGACATCTCCTCACCCCTCCACTTT. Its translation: CASSPRDISSPLHF.

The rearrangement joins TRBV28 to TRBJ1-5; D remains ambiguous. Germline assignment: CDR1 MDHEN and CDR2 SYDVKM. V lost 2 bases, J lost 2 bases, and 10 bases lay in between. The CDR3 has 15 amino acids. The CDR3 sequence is CASSLQYAGNQPQHF. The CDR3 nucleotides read TGTGCCAGCAGTTTACAGTATGCGGGCAATCAGCCCCAGCATTTT.

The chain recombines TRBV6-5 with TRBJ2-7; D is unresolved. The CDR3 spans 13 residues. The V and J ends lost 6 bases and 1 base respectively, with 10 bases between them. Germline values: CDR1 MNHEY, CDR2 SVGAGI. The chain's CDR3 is CASRRGDSYEQYF. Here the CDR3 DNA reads TGTGCCAGCAGGCGCGGAGATTCCTACGAGCAGTACTTC.

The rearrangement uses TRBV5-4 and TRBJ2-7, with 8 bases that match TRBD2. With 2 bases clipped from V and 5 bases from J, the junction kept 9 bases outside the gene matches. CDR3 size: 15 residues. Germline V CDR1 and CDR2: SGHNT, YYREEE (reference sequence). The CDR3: CASSLVGTSRHEQYF. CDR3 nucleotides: TGTGCCAGCAGCTTAGTAGGGACTAGTCGCCACGAGCAGTACTTC. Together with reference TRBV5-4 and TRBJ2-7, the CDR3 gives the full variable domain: ETGVTQSPTHLIKTRGQQVTLRCSSQSGHNTVSWYQQALGQGPQFIFQYYREEENGRGNFPPRFSGLQFPNYSSELNVNALELDDSALYLCASSLVGTSRHEQYFGPGTRLTVT.